This entry lists 30 T cell receptor beta chains sequenced from one sample in a study of T cell repertoires in cytomegalovirus infection. TCRdb fed the reads into MiXCR, producing one record per CDR3 protein. The table shows some 320,000 distinct CDR3 sequences, with over 7.5% occurring only once. The sequencing sample was made of PBMCs. The origin of the receptors is a human donor in good health (CMV status not recorded). Some clones in this sample may be carry-over from other donors' samples.

This clonotype has a count of ten or more. This chain joins TRBV18 and TRBJ2-1, with D possibly being TRBD2 (6 bases). This CDR3 comprises 13 residues. Germline lookup yields CDR1 KGHSH and CDR2 LQKENI. Trimming left V 4 bases short and J 10 bases short, with 14 bases between. The CDR3 DNA follows: TGTGCCAGCTCACGGGACTGGGGATGGGAGCAGTTCTTC. Protein product: CASSRDWGWEQFF. Filled out from reference TRBV18 and TRBJ2-1, the complete variable domain reads NAGVMQNPRHLVRRRGQEARLRCSPMKGHSHVYWYRQLPEEGLKFMVYLQKENIIDESGMPKERFSAEFPKEGPSILRIQQVVRGDSAAYFCASSRDWGWEQFFGPGTRLTVL.

This clonotype was seen ten or more times. V is TRBV7-2 and J is TRBJ2-5; no clear D. CDR1 and CDR2 (germline): SGHTA, FQGNSA. Trimming took off 5 bases at V and 2 bases at J, with 12 bases between the two ends. This CDR3 spans 14 amino acids. The CDR3 DNA is TGTGCCAGCAGCCCCTTTAGCTTACAAGAGACCCAGTACTTC. Its translation: CASSPFSLQETQYF. The full variable domain, in which reference TRBV7-2 and TRBJ2-5 provide the parts outside the CDR3, is GAGVSQSPSNKVTEKGKDVELRCDPISGHTALYWYRQSLGQGLEFLIYFQGNSAPDKSGLPSDRFSAERTGGSVSTLTIQRTQQEDSAVYLCASSPFSLQETQYFGPGTRLLVL.

The sample holds many counts of this clonotype. This rearrangement joins TRBV7-2 to TRBJ2-7; TRBD2 might be the D (6 bases). This CDR3 is 14 amino acids long. CDR1 and CDR2 (germline): SGHTA, FQGNSA. The V and J ends lost 5 bases and 3 bases respectively, with 14 bases between them. CDR3 loop: CASSPRDFGYEQYF. The CDR3, as DNA: TGTGCCAGCAGCCCCCGGGACTTCGGCTACGAGCAGTACTTC.

This clonotype came up many times. The chain couples TRBV27 to TRBJ2-2; the D gene is possibly TRBD1 (6 bases). V was cut by 6 bases and J by 6 bases, with 17 bases left in between. CDR1 is MNHEY and CDR2 is SMNVEV in the germline V gene (reference sequence). The CDR3 runs to 15 residues. CDR3 sequence reads: CASRATGKIPGELFF. For the CDR3, the DNA is TGTGCCAGCAGAGCCACAGGGAAAATTCCCGGGGAGCTGTTTTTT.

J is TRBJ2-3 and V is TRBV19; unclear D gene. CDR3 length: 13 residues. V lost 7 bases to trimming and J lost 0 bases, with 8 bases between them. The germline CDR1 and CDR2 sequences are LNHDA and SQIVND (reference sequence). The CDR3 coding sequence is TGTGCCAGTAATTCCGGAAGCACAGATACGCAGTATTTT. Translated, it gives CASNSGSTDTQYF.

This clonotype was counted only a few times. The chain is built from TRBV6-2 or TRBV6-3 and TRBJ2-1; no definite D call. The germline gives CDR1 MNHEY, CDR2 SVGEGT. Trimming stripped 4 bases from V and 4 bases from J, with 17 bases between. The CDR3 is 16 amino acids. The CDR3 sequence: CASSFGIYQGYNEQFF. The DNA of the CDR3 is TGTGCCAGCAGTTTTGGTATATACCAAGGATACAATGAGCAGTTCTTC.

This clonotype was seen a few times. CDR3 in DNA: TGTGCCAGCAAACCTATGGGACGGATGAACACTGAAGCTTTCTTT. Amino acid sequence: CASKPMGRMNTEAFF. The chain carries TRBV6-5 and TRBJ1-1; tentatively, D is TRBD1 (5 bases). The CDR3 runs to 15 residues. V was trimmed by 7 bases and J by 0 bases, leaving 15 bases between them. Germline values: CDR1 MNHEY, CDR2 SVGAGI.

This chain joins TRBV20-1 and TRBJ2-1; TRBD2 matches at 8 bases. Germline trimming cut 6 bases from V and 1 base from J; bases unmatched to any gene: 5. Germline V gene lookup returns CDR1 DFQATT and CDR2 SNEGSKA (reference sequence). This CDR3 is 14 amino acids long. CDR3 bases: TGCAGTGCCGTCGGGGGGGCGTCCTACAATGAGCAGTTCTTC. This translates into CSAVGGASYNEQFF.

In this sample, this clonotype turned up many times. The rearrangement joins TRBV19 to TRBJ1-1, with a weak D call TRBD1 (5 bases). This CDR3 is built from 13 residues. Germline V gene data show CDR1 as LNHDA and CDR2 as SQIVND (reference sequence). V was clipped by 2 bases and J by 6 bases, with 10 bases between them. CDR3 DNA: TGTGCCAGTAGTATAAGACAGACCCCTGAAGCTTTCTTT. As protein: CASSIRQTPEAFF.

This clonotype was observed a few times. This chain links TRBV20-1 with TRBJ1-5; possibly TRBD1 for D (6 bases). The CDR3 is 14 residues long. V lost 3 bases and J 3 bases, leaving 12 bases between the germline ends. The germline CDR1 and CDR2 sequences are DFQATT and SNEGSKA (reference sequence). Here the CDR3 reads CSASTGPDNQPQHF. In DNA form, the CDR3 reads TGCAGTGCTAGCACAGGGCCGGACAATCAGCCCCAGCATTTT.

This clonotype was counted ten times or more. The V gene is TRBV7-2, the J gene TRBJ2-7, with TRBD1 identical over 12 bases. The length of the CDR3 is 16 residues. Unmatched junction bases numbered 7, after V lost 2 bases and J lost 5 bases. Germline CDR1 SGHTA, CDR2 FQGNSA. The CDR3 DNA sequence: TGTGCCAGCAGCTTATCGTCCGGGACAGGGGGCAACGAGCAGTACTTC. This sequence encodes CASSLSSGTGGNEQYF. The whole variable domain, filled in from reference TRBV7-2 and TRBJ2-7, reads GAGVSQSPSNKVTEKGKDVELRCDPISGHTALYWYRQSLGQGLEFLIYFQGNSAPDKSGLPSDRFSAERTGGSVSTLTIQRTQQEDSAVYLCASSLSSGTGGNEQYFGPGTRLTVT.

This clonotype has only a few counts. V gene TRBV4-2 combines with J gene TRBJ1-3; 9 bases match TRBD1. The length of the CDR3 is 15 residues. Germline-derived CDR1 and CDR2 are LGHNA and YNFKEQ. V shed 2 bases, J shed 3 bases, and the junction held 2 bases outside the gene matches. CDR3 residues: CASSQTGGIGNTIYF. The CDR3 DNA is TGTGCCAGCAGCCAAACAGGGGGCATTGGAAACACCATATATTTT.

This clonotype was observed a few times. This chain links TRBV7-2 with TRBJ2-7; possible D gene TRBD1, 6 bases. The CDR3 extends over 16 amino acids. CDR1 and CDR2 (germline): SGHTA, FQGNSA. V lost 4 bases, J lost 2 bases, and 18 bases lay in between. The CDR3 DNA is TGTGCCAGCAGCTCGGACAGCCCTAAGGGGCCCTACGAGCAGTACTTC. Its translation: CASSSDSPKGPYEQYF. Using reference TRBV7-2 and TRBJ2-7 for the parts outside the CDR3, the full variable domain is GAGVSQSPSNKVTEKGKDVELRCDPISGHTALYWYRQSLGQGLEFLIYFQGNSAPDKSGLPSDRFSAERTGGSVSTLTIQRTQQEDSAVYLCASSSDSPKGPYEQYFGPGTRLTVT.

This clonotype turned up a few times. This chain's CDR3 is CASSQDYATGGSEAFF. The CDR3, as DNA: TGCGCCAGCAGCCAAGATTACGCAACAGGGGGCTCTGAAGCTTTCTTT. The genes are TRBV4-3 and TRBJ1-1; TRBD1 agrees at 9 bases. Losses at the gene ends were 0 bases for V and 6 bases for J; bases not matched to a gene: 8. The CDR3 length is 16 residues. CDR1 is LGHNA, CDR2 YSLEER, per germline.

In its sample, this clonotype was seen a few times. J is TRBJ2-7 and V is TRBV28; tentatively, D is TRBD2 (5 bases). The CDR3 has 15 residues. Germline assignment: CDR1 MDHEN and CDR2 SYDVKM. Trimming took off 6 bases at V and 1 base at J, with 16 bases between the two ends. This CDR3 reads CASSPTGGSSYEQYF. The CDR3 region has the DNA TGTGCCAGCAGCCCCACCGGAGGATCTTCCTACGAGCAGTACTTC.

The V call is TRBV19, the J call TRBJ1-1; unclear D gene. Trimming cost V 1 base and J 0 bases, with 9 bases left between them. The CDR3 is 15 residues long. Germline CDR1 is LNHDA and CDR2 is SQIVND (reference sequence). The CDR3 loop reads CASSIGGTMNTEAFF. The CDR3 nucleotides read TGTGCCAGTAGTATAGGGGGTACCATGAACACTGAAGCTTTCTTT. Full variable domain (missing parts from reference TRBV19 and TRBJ1-1): DGGITQSPKYLFRKEGQNVTLSCEQNLNHDAMYWYRQDPGQGLRLIYYSQIVNDFQKGDIAEGYSVSREKKESFPLTVTSAQKNPTAFYLCASSIGGTMNTEAFFGQGTRLTVV.

The chain carries TRBV24-1 and TRBJ2-5; D unclear. The CDR3 loop spans 15 amino acids. Germline CDR1 reads KGHDR; CDR2 reads SFDVKD. Trimming pared 4 bases from V and 3 bases from J, leaving 14 bases between. The CDR3, as DNA: TGTGCCACCAGTGAATCGCAAGTTGGTGAAGAGACCCAGTACTTC. It codes for CATSESQVGEETQYF.

This chain connects TRBV20-1 to TRBJ1-2; D is ambiguous. The CDR3 totals 11 residues. Looked up from germline, CDR1 is DFQATT and CDR2 is SNEGSKA (reference sequence). V was clipped by 1 base and J by 9 bases, with 9 bases between them. DNA for the CDR3: TGCAGTGCTAGAGTTGGTGGGCGCTACACCTTC. This gives the protein CSARVGGRYTF.

This clonotype was observed many times. This sequence joins TRBV7-2 and TRBJ2-7; maybe TRBD1 (6 bases). Germline V gives CDR1 SGHTA, CDR2 FQGNSA. V shed 5 bases and J shed 0 bases, with 11 bases lying between them. The CDR3 covers 14 residues. The CDR3 sequence is CASSKTGRSYEQYF. DNA for the CDR3: TGTGCCAGCAGCAAGACAGGCCGCTCCTACGAGCAGTACTTC.

The rearrangement joins TRBV6-2 or TRBV6-3 to TRBJ2-1; 9 positions match TRBD2. Per germline, CDR1 MNHEY and CDR2 SVGEGT. This CDR3 spans 19 amino acids. The J segment lost 7 bases and the V segment lost 2 bases, leaving 18 bases of the junction unmatched. The CDR3: CASSYTRPLAGGPGNEQFF. The CDR3 DNA reads TGTGCCAGCAGTTACACCCGACCCCTTGCGGGAGGGCCGGGGAATGAGCAGTTCTTC.

V gene TRBV28 combines with J gene TRBJ2-7; 7 nucleotides align to TRBD1. This CDR3 is built from 15 residues. V lost 6 bases to trimming and J lost 4 bases; unmatched junction nucleotides: 12. Germline V gene lookup returns CDR1 MDHEN and CDR2 SYDVKM. This CDR3 reads CASRRTGQNLYEQYF. The CDR3 DNA sequence: TGTGCCAGCAGGAGGACAGGCCAAAACCTTTACGAGCAGTACTTC.

The genes are TRBV19 and TRBJ2-1; a weak D match, TRBD2 (6 bases). The ends were cut back, 5 bases at V and 3 bases at J, with 14 bases in the middle. Germline V gene data show CDR1 as LNHDA and CDR2 as SQIVND (reference sequence). This CDR3 contains 15 residues. For the CDR3, the DNA is TGTGCCAGTAGTCAACGGAGGGTCAGCTACAATGAGCAGTTCTTC. It yields the protein CASSQRRVSYNEQFF.

In its sample, this clonotype was seen many times. CDR3 protein: CASSFLPQETQYF. CDR3 in DNA: TGTGCCAGCAGCTTTCTACCTCAAGAGACCCAGTACTTC. The rearrangement uses TRBV7-4 and TRBJ2-5; D gene uncertain. This CDR3 has 13 amino acids. The germline gives CDR1 SGHVT, CDR2 SQSDAQ. Trimming removed 3 bases at V and 2 bases at J, with 7 bases between.

In this sample, this clonotype turned up many times. The rearrangement uses TRBV12-3 or TRBV12-4 and TRBJ2-7; TRBD2 might be the D (6 bases). The CDR3 is made up of 14 amino acids. Deletions cut 3 bases from V and 4 bases from J, with 13 bases between. This chain's CDR3 is CASSFGGEGYEQYF. The CDR3 DNA is TGTGCCAGCAGTTTCGGGGGAGAGGGGTACGAGCAGTACTTC.

This clonotype has ten or more counts. The chain uses TRBV11-1 and TRBJ2-1; a weak D match, TRBD2 (6 bases). The germline CDR1 and CDR2 sequences are SGHAT and FQDESV (reference sequence). The CDR3 has 15 residues. Trimming left V 8 bases short and J 0 bases short, with 14 bases between. The CDR3 protein is CASQEGSRSYNEQFF. For the CDR3, the DNA is TGTGCCAGCCAGGAGGGCTCCCGCTCCTACAATGAGCAGTTCTTC. Full variable domain (remainder filled in from reference TRBV11-1 and TRBJ2-1): EAEVAQSPRYKITEKSQAVAFWCDPISGHATLYWYRQILGQGPELLVQFQDESVVDDSQLPKDRFSAERLKGVDSTLKIQPAELGDSAMYLCASQEGSRSYNEQFFGPGTRLTVL.

This clonotype was detected many times. The chain combines TRBV7-3 with TRBJ1-5; D call uncertain. Between the trimmed V and J ends, which lost 2 bases and 2 bases, there was a span of 13 bases. Germline lookup yields CDR1 SGHTA and CDR2 FQGTGA. This CDR3 spans 16 amino acids. The CDR3 loop is CASSLGSVKRNQPQHF. CDR3 DNA sequence: TGTGCCAGCAGCTTAGGTTCCGTTAAGCGCAATCAGCCCCAGCATTTT.

The chain employs TRBV28 and TRBJ1-1; a weak D match, TRBD1 (5 bases). Germline CDR1 is MDHEN and CDR2 is SYDVKM. Trimming stripped 6 bases from V and 2 bases from J, with 16 bases between. CDR3 length: 15 residues. The CDR3 region has the DNA TGTGCCAGCAGCCCCGGAGGGACTGTCAACACTGAAGCTTTCTTT. The encoded protein is CASSPGGTVNTEAFF.

The chain has TRBV25-1 and TRBJ1-6; the D is unclear. V was pared by 5 bases and J by 7 bases, with 15 bases between. The CDR3 totals 15 residues. The V gene's germline CDR1 is MGHDK and CDR2 SYGVNS. CDR3 amino acids: CASSSRLAGNSPLHF. CDR3 in DNA: TGTGCCAGCAGTTCTCGACTCGCTGGGAATTCACCCCTCCACTTT.

The rearrangement uses TRBV19 and TRBJ1-5; D gene uncertain. The germline V and J ends were trimmed by 1 base and 1 base, with 14 bases remaining between them. The CDR3 sequence is 17 residues long. Looked up from germline, CDR1 is LNHDA and CDR2 is SQIVND (reference sequence). CDR3 amino acids: CASSIGGYRASNQPQHF. Here the CDR3 DNA reads TGTGCCAGTAGTATAGGGGGTTATAGGGCAAGCAATCAGCCCCAGCATTTT.

This clonotype came up many times. The chain joins TRBV7-9 to TRBJ1-1, with D possibly matching TRBD1 (5 bases). The CDR3 runs 13 residues. Per germline, CDR1 SEHNR and CDR2 FQNEAQ (reference sequence). The ends were cut back, 5 bases at V and 3 bases at J, with 10 bases in the middle. CDR3 in amino acids: CASSPQGDTEAFF. The CDR3 DNA reads TGTGCCAGCAGCCCGCAGGGAGACACTGAAGCTTTCTTT. The full variable domain, its missing parts supplied by reference TRBV7-9 and TRBJ1-1, is DTGVSQNPRHKITKRGQNVTFRCDPISEHNRLYWYRQTLGQGPEFLTYFQNEAQLEKSRLLSDRFSAERPKGSFSTLEIQRTEQGDSAMYLCASSPQGDTEAFFGQGTRLTVV.